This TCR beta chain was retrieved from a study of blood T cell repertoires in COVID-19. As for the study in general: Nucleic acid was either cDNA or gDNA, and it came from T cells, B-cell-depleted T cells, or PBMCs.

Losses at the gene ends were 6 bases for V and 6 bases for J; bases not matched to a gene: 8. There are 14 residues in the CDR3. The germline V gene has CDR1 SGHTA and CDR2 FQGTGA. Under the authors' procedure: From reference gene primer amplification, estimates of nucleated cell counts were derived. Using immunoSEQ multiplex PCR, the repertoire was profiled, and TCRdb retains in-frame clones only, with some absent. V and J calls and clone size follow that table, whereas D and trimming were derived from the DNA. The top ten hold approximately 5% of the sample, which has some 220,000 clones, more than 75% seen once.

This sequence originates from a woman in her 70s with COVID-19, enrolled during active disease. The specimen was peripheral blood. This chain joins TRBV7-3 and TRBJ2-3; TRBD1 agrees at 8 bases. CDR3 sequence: CASSHGDRGDTQYF. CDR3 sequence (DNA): TGTGCCAGCAGTCATGGCGACAGGGGTGATACGCAGTATTTT.